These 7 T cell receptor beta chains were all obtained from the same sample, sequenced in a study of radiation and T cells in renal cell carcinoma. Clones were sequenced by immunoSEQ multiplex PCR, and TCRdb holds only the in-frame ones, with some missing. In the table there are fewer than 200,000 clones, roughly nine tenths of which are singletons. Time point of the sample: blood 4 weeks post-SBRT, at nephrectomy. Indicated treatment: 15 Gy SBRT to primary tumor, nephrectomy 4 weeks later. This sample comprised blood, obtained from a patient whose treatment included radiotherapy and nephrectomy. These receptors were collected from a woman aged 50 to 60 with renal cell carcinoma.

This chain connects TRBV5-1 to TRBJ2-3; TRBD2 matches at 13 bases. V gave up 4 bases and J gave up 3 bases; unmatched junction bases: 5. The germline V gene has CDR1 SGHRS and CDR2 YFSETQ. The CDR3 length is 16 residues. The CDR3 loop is CASSTGTSGATDTQYF. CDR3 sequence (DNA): TGCGCCAGCAGCACTGGGACTAGCGGGGCTACAGATACGCAGTATTTT.

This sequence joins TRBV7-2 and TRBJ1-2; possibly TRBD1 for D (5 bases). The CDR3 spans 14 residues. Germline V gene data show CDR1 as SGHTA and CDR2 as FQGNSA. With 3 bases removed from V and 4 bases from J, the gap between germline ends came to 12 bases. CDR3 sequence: CASSLDTNSYGYTF. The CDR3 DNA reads TGTGCCAGCAGCTTGGACACTAACTCCTATGGCTACACCTTC.

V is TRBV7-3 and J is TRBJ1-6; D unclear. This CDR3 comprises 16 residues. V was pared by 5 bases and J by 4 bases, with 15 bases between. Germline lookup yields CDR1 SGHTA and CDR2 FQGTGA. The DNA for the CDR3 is TGTGCCAGCAGCCTCGGTGGAGGGCTTTATAATTCACCCCTCCACTTT. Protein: CASSLGGGLYNSPLHF. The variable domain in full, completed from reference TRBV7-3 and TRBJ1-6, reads GAGVSQTPSNKVTEKGKYVELRCDPISGHTALYWYRQSLGQGPEFLIYFQGTGAADDSGLPNDRFFAVRPEGSVSTLKIQRTERGDSAVYLCASSLGGGLYNSPLHFGNGTRLTVT.

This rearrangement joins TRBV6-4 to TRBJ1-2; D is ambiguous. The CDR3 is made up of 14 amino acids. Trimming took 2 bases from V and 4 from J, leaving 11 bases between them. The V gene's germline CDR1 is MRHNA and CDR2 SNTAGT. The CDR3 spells CASSDREDGYGYTF. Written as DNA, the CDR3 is TGTGCCAGCAGTGACAGGGAAGATGGCTATGGCTACACCTTC.

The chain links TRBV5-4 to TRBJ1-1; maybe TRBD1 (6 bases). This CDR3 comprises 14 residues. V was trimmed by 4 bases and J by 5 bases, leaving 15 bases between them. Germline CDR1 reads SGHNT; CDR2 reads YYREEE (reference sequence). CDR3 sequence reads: CASSPFGQSTEAFF. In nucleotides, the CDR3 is TGTGCCAGCAGCCCTTTCGGACAGTCTACTGAAGCTTTCTTT.

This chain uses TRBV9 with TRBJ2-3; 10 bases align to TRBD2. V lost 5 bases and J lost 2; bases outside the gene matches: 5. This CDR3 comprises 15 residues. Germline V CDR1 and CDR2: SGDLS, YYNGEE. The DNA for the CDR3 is TGTGCCAGCAGAGCCGGGACTAGCGTCACAGATACGCAGTATTTT. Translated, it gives CASRAGTSVTDTQYF.

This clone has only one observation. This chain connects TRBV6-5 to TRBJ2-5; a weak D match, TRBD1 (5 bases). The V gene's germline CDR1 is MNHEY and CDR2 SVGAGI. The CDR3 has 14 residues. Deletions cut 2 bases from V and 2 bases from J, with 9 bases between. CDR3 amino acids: CASSYATDQETQYF. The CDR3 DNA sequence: TGTGCCAGCAGTTACGCGACAGATCAAGAGACCCAGTACTTC.